The sequence of this TCR beta chain was determined in a study of beta chain features in type 1 diabetes. Study-level findings and limits: Diminished insertions and augmented deletions at VDJ junctions characterized type 1 diabetes patients. Type 1 diabetes patients had moderately but significantly shorter TCRB CDR3s in all four CD4+ subsets.

Via the markers CD45RO/CCR7/CD25/CD127/CD95/CD27, stem cell-like memory, regulatory, central memory and naive CD4+ cells were sorted. For this clone: What it recognizes is unknown.

Expressed TCRB transcripts were sequenced because the entire RNA isolate underwent reverse transcription. Generated by immunoSEQ multiplex PCR, the TCRdb table keeps only in-frame clones and is missing some. This table holds 200,000 to 250,000 clones, roughly 30% found once. This clonotype was obtained from a man aged 25-40 years in good health. The sample consisted of central memory CD4+ T cells from blood.

The CDR3, as DNA: TGTGCCAGCAGTGAATATCGACAGGTAGTGGCCAATCAGCCCCAGCATTTT. Its protein product is CASSEYRQVVANQPQHF. The V gene is TRBV25-1, the J gene TRBJ1-5; possible D gene TRBD1, 6 bases. CDR3 length: 17 residues. The germline V gene encodes CDR1 MGHDK and CDR2 SYGVNS. Deletions cut 0 bases from V and 3 bases from J, with 15 bases between. Drawing the rest from reference TRBV25-1 and TRBJ1-5, the complete variable domain is EADIYQTPRYLVIGTGKKITLECSQTMGHDKMYWYQQDPGMELHLIHYSYGVNSTEKGDLSSESTVSRIRTEHFPLTLESARPSHTSQYLCASSEYRQVVANQPQHFGDGTRLSIL.